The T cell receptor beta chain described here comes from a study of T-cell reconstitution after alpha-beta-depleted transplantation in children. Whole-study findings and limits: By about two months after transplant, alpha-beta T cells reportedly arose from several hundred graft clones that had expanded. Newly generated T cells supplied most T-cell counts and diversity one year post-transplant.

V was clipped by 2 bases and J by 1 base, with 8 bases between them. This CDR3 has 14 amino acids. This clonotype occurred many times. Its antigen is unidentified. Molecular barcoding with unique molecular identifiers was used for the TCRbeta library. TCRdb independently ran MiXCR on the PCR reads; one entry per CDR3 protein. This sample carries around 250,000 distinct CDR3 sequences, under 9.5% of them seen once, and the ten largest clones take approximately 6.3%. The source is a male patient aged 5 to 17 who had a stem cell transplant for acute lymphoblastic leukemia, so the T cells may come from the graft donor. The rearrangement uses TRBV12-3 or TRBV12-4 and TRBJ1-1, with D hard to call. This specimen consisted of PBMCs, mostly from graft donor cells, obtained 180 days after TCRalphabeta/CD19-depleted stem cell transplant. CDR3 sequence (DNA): TGTGCCAGCAGTTTACATGGGGAGAACACTGAAGCTTTCTTT. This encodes CASSLHGENTEAFF.